The entry that follows covers one T cell receptor beta chain sequence. This clonotype came up many times. This clone's antigen is unknown. Base quality data are lacking; no much larger clone is found one base away. The data were obtained in a study of identical twins (dated by TCRdb to 2016 to 2017). Regarding the complete study: TCR alpha and beta repertoires from monozygotic twins, unrelated adults of various ages and cord blood were deep-sequenced to test whether fetal clonotypes persist. To rule out contamination, the twin experiments were replicated at different times with different library preparation protocols.

The method behind the library was 5' RACE. Reads for this sample came from an Illumina HiSeq 2000. A universal primer binding site was introduced by template switching, and a unique molecular identifier was present in the final cDNA, enabling accurate counting of TCR cDNA molecules. First-strand cDNA for TCR alpha and beta chains was synthesized from specific primers in the conserved constant-segment region. To control for contamination, every cDNA library was double barcoded, receiving both a SMART-Mk sample barcode and Illumina barcodes. TruSeq adapter sequences along with Illumina sample barcodes were introduced in two successive PCR steps. The TCR alpha and beta cDNA libraries were sequenced on the Illumina HiSeq platform using custom primers. The study's processing was this. Unique molecular identifiers were extracted from raw reads with MiGEC, and CDR3 positions were determined with MiXCR. Recombination models were inferred per individual with the repgenHMM and IGoR tools using an EM algorithm. Shared clonotypes were analyzed with the tcR package in R, and sharing was normalized by the product of cloneset sizes. To study raw recombination without the effects of thymic and clonal selection, out-of-frame nonproductive sequences were analyzed. Using fastp at Q25 and MiXCR, TCRdb reprocessed the public reads and kept productive beta chains. Each record represents a unique CDR3 protein, reported with the most common genes and DNA among its rows. The V and J calls come from TCRdb's annotation, not from the publication. The sample data list about 900,000 distinct CDR3 sequences, and roughly 12% of these were observed just once. Of the sample, around 1.5% is held by the ten largest clones.

General findings and caveats noted by the study authors: Compared with coincidental sharing between unrelated individuals, an excess of low generation-probability sequences was observed among out-of-frame TCR alpha sequences shared between twins. Fewer insertions were carried by abundant cord blood beta clonotypes, a similar but weaker trend appeared in young adult naive repertoires, and no such trend appeared in memory repertoires. A weaker excess of twin sharing was found in beta out-of-frame sequences because the signal-to-noise ratio was lowered by fewer shared sequences. Because the same donors could not be followed over many years, the conclusions relied on cross-sectional statistical analysis. Zero-insertion analyses could be partly confounded by invariant T cells such as MAIT and iNKT, though diverse VJ usage argued against such confounding for most clonotypes. In monozygotic twins, out-of-frame TCR alpha sharing was systematically underestimated by recombination models, although the models agreed with sharing between unrelated individuals.

V and J lose 6 bases and 0 bases, and a span of 9 bases separates them. Reading from cysteine to phenylalanine, the CDR3 counts 13 amino acids. Of all the DNA, just the CDR3 is kept, 39 bases in frame from base 1. The germline V gene specifies SGHRS as CDR1 and YFSETQ as CDR2. Every donor in the study was a healthy Caucasian. The twin cohort consisted of three pairs of female monozygotic twins, all aged about 18 to 29 years. Peripheral blood mononuclear cells were used as the source from which RNA for TCR libraries was isolated. The sample was also linked to a second study, of yellow fever vaccine responses in identical twins. Per that second paper: According to the authors, in identical twins the way T cells responded to vaccination appeared partly convergent and partly personalized. The study precisely tracked vaccine-responding T cell clones in identical twins.

The chain joins TRBV5-1 to TRBJ1-1; no confident D gene assignment can be made. This clonotype was obtained from a woman younger than 30 in good health. The sequenced sample consisted of PBMCs. The nucleotides are TGCGCCAGCATAGGGTCTTTGAACACTGAAGCTTTCTTT. Its translation reads: CASIGSLNTEAFF. Reference TRBV5-1 and TRBJ1-1 proteins supply the regions before and after the CDR3; the full variable domain is: KAGVTQTPRYLIKTRGQQVTLSCSPISGHRSVSWYQQTPGQGLQFLFEYFSETQRNKGNFPGRFSGRQFSNSRSEMNVSTLELGDSALYLCASIGSLNTEAFFGQGTRLTVV.